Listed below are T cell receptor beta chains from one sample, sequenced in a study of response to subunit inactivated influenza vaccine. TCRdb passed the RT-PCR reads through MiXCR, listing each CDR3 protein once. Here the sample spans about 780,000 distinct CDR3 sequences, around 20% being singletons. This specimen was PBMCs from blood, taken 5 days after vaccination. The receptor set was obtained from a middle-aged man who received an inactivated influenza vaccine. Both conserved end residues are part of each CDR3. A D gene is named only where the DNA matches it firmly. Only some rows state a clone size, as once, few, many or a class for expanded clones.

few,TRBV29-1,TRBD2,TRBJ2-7,TGCAGCGTCGGAGGAAGCGGGACGAAAGTGGACGAGCAGTACTTC,CSVGGSGTKVDEQYF
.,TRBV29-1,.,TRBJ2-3,TGCAGCGTTGAGTTAGCGGCTAGCACAGATACGCAGTATTTT,CSVELAASTDTQYF
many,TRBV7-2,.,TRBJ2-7,TGTGCCAGCAGCTTGGAGCGGCGATACGAGCAGTACTTC,CASSLERRYEQYF
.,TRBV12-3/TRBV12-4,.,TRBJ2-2,TGTGCCACCAGTCCGGGGCGCGTCCGGGAGCTGTTTTTT,CATSPGRVRELFF
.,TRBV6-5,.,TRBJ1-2,TGTGCCAGCAGTTACTCGGGAAGAAACTATGGCTACACCTTC,CASSYSGRNYGYTF
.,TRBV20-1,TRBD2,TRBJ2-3,TGCAGTGCTAGAGGCTTCGGACTAGCGGGAGCTGGTGGAGATACGCAGTATTTT,CSARGFGLAGAGGDTQYF
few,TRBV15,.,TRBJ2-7,TGTGCCACCAGCCCCGGGGTGGGGCCCTACGAGCAGTACTTC,CATSPGVGPYEQYF
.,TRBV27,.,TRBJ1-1,TGTGCCAGCAGTCCCCAAGTAATAGGCACTGAAGCTTTCTTT,CASSPQVIGTEAFF
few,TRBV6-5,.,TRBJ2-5,TGTGCCAGCAGTTACGCAGAGTTGGGGACCCAGTACTTC,CASSYAELGTQYF
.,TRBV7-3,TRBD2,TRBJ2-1,TGTGCCAGCAGCAAGGGAGCGGGAGTGAAGAGAAATGAGCAGTTCTTC,CASSKGAGVKRNEQFF
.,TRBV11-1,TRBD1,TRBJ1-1,TGTGCCAGCAGCGAATGGACAGGGGGCGATATGAACACTGAAGCTTTCTTT,CASSEWTGGDMNTEAFF
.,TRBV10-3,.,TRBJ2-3,TGTGCCATCACCCGCGACTTTAGCACAGATACGCAGTATTTT,CAITRDFSTDTQYF
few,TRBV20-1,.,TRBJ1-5,TGCAGTGCTAGGGAACGACATAGCAATCAGCCCCAGCATTTT,CSARERHSNQPQHF
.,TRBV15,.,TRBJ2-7,TGTGCCACCAGCAGCCGGGGCGAGCAGTACTTC,CATSSRGEQYF
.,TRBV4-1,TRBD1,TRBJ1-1,TGCGCCAGCAGCCAAGGGGTACAGGGGGGGACTGAAGCTTTCTTT,CASSQGVQGGTEAFF
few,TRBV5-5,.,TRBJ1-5,TGTGCCAGCAGTCGGGTTGATAGCAATCAGCCCCAGCATTTT,CASSRVDSNQPQHF
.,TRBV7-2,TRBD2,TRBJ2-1,TGTGCCAGCAGGCGGACTAGCGGGAGTCAGGATGAGCAGTTCTTC,CASRRTSGSQDEQFF
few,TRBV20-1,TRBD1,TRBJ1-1,TGCAGTGCCTCGAGGACAGGGCGAATGAACACTGAAGCTTTCTTT,CSASRTGRMNTEAFF
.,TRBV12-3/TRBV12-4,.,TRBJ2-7,TGTGCCAGCAGACGAAGTTATGGACAGCTTAACTACGAGCAGTACTTC,CASRRSYGQLNYEQYF
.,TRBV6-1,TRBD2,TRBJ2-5,TGTGCCAGCAGTGACCCCGGGCTAGCGGGGATGGAGACCCAGTACTTC,CASSDPGLAGMETQYF
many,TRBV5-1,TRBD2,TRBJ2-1,TGTGCCAGCAGCTTAGCGGGAGGGGGATACAATGAGCAGTTCTTC,CASSLAGGGYNEQFF
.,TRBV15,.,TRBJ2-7,TGTGCCACCTCCCGTGGTCTCGGGCCCTACGAGCAGTACTTC,CATSRGLGPYEQYF
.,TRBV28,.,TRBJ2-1,TGTGCCAGCAGTTTCGATGGCAATGAGCAGTTCTTC,CASSFDGNEQFF
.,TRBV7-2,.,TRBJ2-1,TGTGCCAGCAGCTCGAATAGCGTCAATGTGCAGTTCTTC,CASSSNSVNVQFF
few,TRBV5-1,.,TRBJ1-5,TGCGCCAGCAGCCCCACGGGGAATAGCAATCAGCCCCAGCATTTT,CASSPTGNSNQPQHF
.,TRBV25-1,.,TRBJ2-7,TGTGCCAGCAGTGAAGGGGGGTCGGGCGAGCAGTACTTC,CASSEGGSGEQYF
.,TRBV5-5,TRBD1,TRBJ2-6,TGTGCCAGCAGCCCTGGACAGGGGCCAGGGGCCAACGTCCTGACTTTC,CASSPGQGPGANVLTF
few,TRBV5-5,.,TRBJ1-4,TGTGCCAGCAGCTTGGTGCCACGATCGGGCGAAAAACTGTTTTTT,CASSLVPRSGEKLFF
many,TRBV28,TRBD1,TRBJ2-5,TGTGCCAGCACCGTATTGGGGGACAGGGAAGAGACCCAGTACTTC,CASTVLGDREETQYF
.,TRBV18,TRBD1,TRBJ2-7,TGTGCCAGCTCACCCGGGACAGGCGGCATCTACGAGCAGTACTTC,CASSPGTGGIYEQYF
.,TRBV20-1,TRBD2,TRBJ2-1,TGCAGTGCTGCATACACTAGCGGGCCGGGGGAGCAGTTCTTC,CSAAYTSGPGEQFF
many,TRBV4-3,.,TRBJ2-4,TGCGCCAGCAGCCAAGATAGGCAGGGGCAAATTCAGTACTTC,CASSQDRQGQIQYF
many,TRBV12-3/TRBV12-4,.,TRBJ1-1,TGTGCCAGCAGTTTAGGAATCCTGTGGATGAACACTGAAGCTTTCTTT,CASSLGILWMNTEAFF
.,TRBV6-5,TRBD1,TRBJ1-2,TGTGCCAGCAGTTACCAGACAGGGATCGGCTATGGCTACACCTTC,CASSYQTGIGYGYTF
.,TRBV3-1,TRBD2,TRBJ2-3,TGTGCCAGCAGCCAATCCGGGAGGACGCAGTATTTT,CASSQSGRTQYF
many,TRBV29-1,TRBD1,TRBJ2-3,TGCAGCGTTGAAAAAGACAGGGTTGATACGCAGTATTTT,CSVEKDRVDTQYF
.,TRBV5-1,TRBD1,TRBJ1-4,TGCGCCAGCAGCGACACAGGGGGGGATGAAAAACTGTTTTTT,CASSDTGGDEKLFF
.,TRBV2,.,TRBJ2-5,TGTGCCAGCAGTGGGGCCTCATCTATAGAGACCCAGTACTTC,CASSGASSIETQYF
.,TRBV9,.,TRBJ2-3,TGTGCCAGCAGCGTAGTGGGAGGTAGCACAGATACGCAGTATTTT,CASSVVGGSTDTQYF
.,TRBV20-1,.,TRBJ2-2,TGCAGTGCTAGGCCGAGCGTTACCGGGGAGCTGTTTTTT,CSARPSVTGELFF
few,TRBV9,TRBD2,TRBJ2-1,TGTGCCAGCAGCGCCCCCCCGACTAGCGGGAAGTACAATGAGCAGTTCTTC,CASSAPPTSGKYNEQFF
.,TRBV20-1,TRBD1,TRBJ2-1,TGCAGTGCTAGACATCTAACTGCCGGGACAGCTTCAAATGAGCAGTTCTTC,CSARHLTAGTASNEQFF
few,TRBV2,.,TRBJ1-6,TGTGCCAGCAGCCTACTAAGGACAGCGAATAATTCACCCCTCCACTTT,CASSLLRTANNSPLHF
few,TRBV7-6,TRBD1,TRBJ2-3,TGTGCCAGCAGCCGCCTGACAGGGGGCAATACAGATACGCAGTATTTT,CASSRLTGGNTDTQYF
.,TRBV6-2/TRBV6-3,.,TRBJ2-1,TGTGCCAGCAGTTACGAAGGTTCTGGGGGGTACAATGAGCAGTTCTTC,CASSYEGSGGYNEQFF
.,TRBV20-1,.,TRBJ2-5,TGCAGTGCTAGAGGGACAACGAGGAGATACCAAGAGACCCAGTACTTC,CSARGTTRRYQETQYF
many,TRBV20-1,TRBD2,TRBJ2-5,TGCAGTGCTAGGTTAGCGGGAGGTGTGGAGACCCAGTACTTC,CSARLAGGVETQYF
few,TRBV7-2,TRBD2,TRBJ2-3,TGTGCCAGCAGCTTACCCGGGGGGGCAGATACGCAGTATTTT,CASSLPGGADTQYF
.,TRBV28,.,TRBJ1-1,TGTGCCAGCAGTCCCCGGACCCTGGCGGACACTGAAGCTTTCTTT,CASSPRTLADTEAFF
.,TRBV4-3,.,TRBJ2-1,TGCGCCAGCAGCCAAGATCGGCAGGCCAAAGGGGACCACCAGTTCTTC,CASSQDRQAKGDHQFF
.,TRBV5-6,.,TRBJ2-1,TGTGCCAGCAGCAGAGCTATCAATGAGCAGTTCTTC,CASSRAINEQFF
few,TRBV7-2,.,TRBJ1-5,TGTGCCAGCAGCCCCAGGGACAATCAGCCCCAGCATTTT,CASSPRDNQPQHF
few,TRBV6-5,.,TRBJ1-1,TGTGCCAGCAGTTACCCACCGGGTGGCTACGCGACTGAAGCTTTCTTT,CASSYPPGGYATEAFF
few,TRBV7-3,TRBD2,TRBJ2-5,TGTGCCAGCAGCGAAAGCGGGGGGCGCGGAGAGACCCAGTACTTC,CASSESGGRGETQYF
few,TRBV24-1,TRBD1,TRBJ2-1,TGTGCCACCAGTGACCGTCAGGGGGCCGCAAATGAGCAGTTCTTC,CATSDRQGAANEQFF